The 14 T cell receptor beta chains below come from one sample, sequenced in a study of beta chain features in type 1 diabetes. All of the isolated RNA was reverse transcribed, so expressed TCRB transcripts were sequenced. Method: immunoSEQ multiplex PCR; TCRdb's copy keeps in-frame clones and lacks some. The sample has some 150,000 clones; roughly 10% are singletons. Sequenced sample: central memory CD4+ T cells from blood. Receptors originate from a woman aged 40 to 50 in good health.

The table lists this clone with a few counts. The CDR3 DNA sequence: TGTGCCAGCAGCCCATGGGGGGGTGAGCAGTTCTTC. It codes for CASSPWGGEQFF. V gene TRBV9 combines with J gene TRBJ2-1; 7 bases agree with TRBD2. Looked up from germline, CDR1 is SGDLS and CDR2 is YYNGEE. This CDR3 comprises 12 residues. J was trimmed by 9 bases and V by 4 bases; bases with no gene match: 4.

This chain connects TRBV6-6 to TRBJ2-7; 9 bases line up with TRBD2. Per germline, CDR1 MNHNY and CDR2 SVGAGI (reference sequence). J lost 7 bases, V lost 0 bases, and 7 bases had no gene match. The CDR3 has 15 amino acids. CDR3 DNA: TGTGCCAGCAGTTACTCGGCTAGCGGGGAGTTTGAGCAGTACTTC. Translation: CASSYSASGEFEQYF.

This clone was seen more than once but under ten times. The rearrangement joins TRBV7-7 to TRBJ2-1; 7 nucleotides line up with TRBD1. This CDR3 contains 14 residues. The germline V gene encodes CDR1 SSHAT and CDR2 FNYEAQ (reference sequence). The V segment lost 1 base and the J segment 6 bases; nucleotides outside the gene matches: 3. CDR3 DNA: TGTGCCAGCAGCTTAGGGACAGGTCGCAATGAGCAGTTCTTC. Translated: CASSLGTGRNEQFF. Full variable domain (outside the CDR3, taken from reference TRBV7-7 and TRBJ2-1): GAGVSQSPRYKVTKRGQDVTLRCDPISSHATLYWYQQALGQGPEFLTYFNYEAQPDKSGLPSDRFSAERPEGSISTLTIQRTEQRDSAMYRCASSLGTGRNEQFFGPGTRLTVL.

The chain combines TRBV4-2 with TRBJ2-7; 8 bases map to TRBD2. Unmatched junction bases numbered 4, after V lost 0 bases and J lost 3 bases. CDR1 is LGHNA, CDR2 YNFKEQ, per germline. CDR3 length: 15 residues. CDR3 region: CASSQDEAGDYEQYF. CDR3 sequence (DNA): TGTGCCAGCAGCCAAGACGAAGCGGGAGACTACGAGCAGTACTTC.

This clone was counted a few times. CDR3 sequence: CASSRNSRDTTEQFF. The CDR3 nucleotides read TGTGCCAGCAGCCGGAACTCTCGGGACACGACAGAGCAGTTCTTC. The V gene is TRBV4-2, the J gene TRBJ2-1, with D possibly matching TRBD1 (6 bases). V was trimmed by 4 bases and J by 10 bases, leaving 20 bases between them. The CDR3 is 15 residues long. Germline values: CDR1 LGHNA, CDR2 YNFKEQ.

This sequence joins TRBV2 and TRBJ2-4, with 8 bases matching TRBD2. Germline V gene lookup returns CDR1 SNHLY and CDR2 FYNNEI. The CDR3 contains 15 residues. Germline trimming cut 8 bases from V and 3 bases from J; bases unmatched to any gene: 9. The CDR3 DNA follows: TGTGCCAGCGAATCCCCGGGACTAGACAAAAACATTCAGTACTTC. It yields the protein CASESPGLDKNIQYF. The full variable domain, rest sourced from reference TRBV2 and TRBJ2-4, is EPEVTQTPSHQVTQMGQEVILRCVPISNHLYFYWYRQILGQKVEFLVSFYNNEISEKSEIFDDQFSVERPDGSNFTLKIRSTKLEDSAMYFCASESPGLDKNIQYFGAGTRLSVL.

DNA of the CDR3: TGTGCCAGCAGCCCTAACTCTGGAAACACCATATATTTT. Its protein is CASSPNSGNTIYF. The rearrangement uses TRBV9 and TRBJ1-3; D is ambiguous. CDR1 and CDR2 (germline): SGDLS, YYNGEE. The CDR3 loop spans 13 amino acids. Trimming stripped 4 bases from V and 0 bases from J, with 5 bases between. The full variable domain, completed using reference TRBV9 and TRBJ1-3, is DSGVTQTPKHLITATGQRVTLRCSPRSGDLSVYWYQQSLDQGLQFLIQYYNGEERAKGNILERFSAQQFPDLHSELNLSSLELGDSALYFCASSPNSGNTIYFGEGSWLTVV.

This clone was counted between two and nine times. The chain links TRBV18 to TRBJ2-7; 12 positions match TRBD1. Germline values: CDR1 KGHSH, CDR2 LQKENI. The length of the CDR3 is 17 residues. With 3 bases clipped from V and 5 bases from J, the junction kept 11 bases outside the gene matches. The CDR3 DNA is TGTGCCAGCTCACCCTCTGAACCGGGACAGGGGGCCCACGAGCAGTACTTC. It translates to CASSPSEPGQGAHEQYF.

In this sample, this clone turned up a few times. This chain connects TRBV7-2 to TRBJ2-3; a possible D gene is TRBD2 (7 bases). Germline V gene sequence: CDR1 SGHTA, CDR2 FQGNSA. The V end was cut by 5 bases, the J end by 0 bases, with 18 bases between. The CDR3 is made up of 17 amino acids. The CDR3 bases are TGTGCCAGCAGCCACCCCCGCGGCGGGGGCAGCACAGATACGCAGTATTTT. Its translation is CASSHPRGGGSTDTQYF.

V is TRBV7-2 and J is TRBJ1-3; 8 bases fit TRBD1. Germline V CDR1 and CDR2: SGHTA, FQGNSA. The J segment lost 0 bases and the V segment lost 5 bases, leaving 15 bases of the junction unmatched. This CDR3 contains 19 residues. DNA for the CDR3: TGTGCCAGCAGCCCTAGGGGACAGGAAGACTACCTCTCTGGAAACACCATATATTTT. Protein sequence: CASSPRGQEDYLSGNTIYF.

DNA of the CDR3: TGTGCCAGCAGATCGGGACAGACCTTCGTCGAGCAGTACTTC. It codes for CASRSGQTFVEQYF. The chain is built from TRBV6-1 and TRBJ2-7; 7 bases map to TRBD1. CDR1 is MNHNS, CDR2 SASEGT, per germline. The CDR3 is made up of 14 amino acids. Trimming removed 6 bases from V and 6 bases from J; junction bases left unmatched: 11.

In DNA, the CDR3 is TGCGCCAGCAGCTCTGGGGGGACAGCCGAGCAGTACTTC. As protein: CASSSGGTAEQYF. The chain uses TRBV5-1 and TRBJ2-7; D may be TRBD1 (7 bases). Germline values: CDR1 SGHRS, CDR2 YFSETQ. The germline V and J ends were trimmed by 3 bases and 6 bases, with 13 bases remaining between them. This CDR3 is built from 13 residues.

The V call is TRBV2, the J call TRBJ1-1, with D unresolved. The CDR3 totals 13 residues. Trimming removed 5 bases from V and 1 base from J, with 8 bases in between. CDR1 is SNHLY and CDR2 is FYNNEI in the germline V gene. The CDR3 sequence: CASSRLKNTEAFF. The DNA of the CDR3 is TGTGCCAGCAGTAGACTGAAGAACACTGAAGCTTTCTTT.

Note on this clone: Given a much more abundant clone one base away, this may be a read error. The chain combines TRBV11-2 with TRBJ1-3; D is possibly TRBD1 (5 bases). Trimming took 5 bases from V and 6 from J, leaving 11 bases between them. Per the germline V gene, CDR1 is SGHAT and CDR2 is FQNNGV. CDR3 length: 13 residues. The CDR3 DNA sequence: TGTGCCAGCAGCCCACAGGAAAAAAACACCATATATTTT. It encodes CASSPQEKNTIYF. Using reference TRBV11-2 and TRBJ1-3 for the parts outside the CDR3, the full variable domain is EAGVAQSPRYKIIEKRQSVAFWCNPISGHATLYWYQQILGQGPKLLIQFQNNGVVDDSQLPKDRFSAERLKGVDSTLKIQPAKLEDSAVYLCASSPQEKNTIYFGEGSWLTVV.